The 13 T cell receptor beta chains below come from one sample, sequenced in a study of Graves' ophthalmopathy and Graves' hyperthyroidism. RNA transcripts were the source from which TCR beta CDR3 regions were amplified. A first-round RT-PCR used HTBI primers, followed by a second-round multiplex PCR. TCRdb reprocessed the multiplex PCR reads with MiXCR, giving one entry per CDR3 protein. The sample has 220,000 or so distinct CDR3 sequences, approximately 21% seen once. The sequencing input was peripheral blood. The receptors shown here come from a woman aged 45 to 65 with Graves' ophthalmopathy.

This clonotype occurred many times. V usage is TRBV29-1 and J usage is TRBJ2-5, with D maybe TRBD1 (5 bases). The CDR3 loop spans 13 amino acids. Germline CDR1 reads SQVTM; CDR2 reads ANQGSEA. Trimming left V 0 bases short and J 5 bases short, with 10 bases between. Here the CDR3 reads CSVEDNRPETQYF. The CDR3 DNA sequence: TGCAGCGTTGAAGATAACAGGCCTGAGACCCAGTACTTC.

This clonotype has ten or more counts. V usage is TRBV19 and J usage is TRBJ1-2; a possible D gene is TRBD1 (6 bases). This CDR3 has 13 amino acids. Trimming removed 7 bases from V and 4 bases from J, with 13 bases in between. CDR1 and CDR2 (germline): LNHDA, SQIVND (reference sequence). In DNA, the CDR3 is TGTGCCAGTACCGTCCGGGGGGCCTATGGCTACACCTTC. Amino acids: CASTVRGAYGYTF.

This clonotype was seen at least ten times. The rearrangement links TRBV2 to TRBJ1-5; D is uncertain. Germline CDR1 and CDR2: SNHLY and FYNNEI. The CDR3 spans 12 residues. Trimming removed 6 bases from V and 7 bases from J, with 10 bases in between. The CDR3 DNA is TGTGCCAGCAGGGCCGATGGACAGCCCCAGCATTTT. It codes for CASRADGQPQHF.

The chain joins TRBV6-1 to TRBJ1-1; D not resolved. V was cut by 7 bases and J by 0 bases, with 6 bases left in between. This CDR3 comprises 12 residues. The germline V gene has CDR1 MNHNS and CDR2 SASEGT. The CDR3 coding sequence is TGTGCCAGCAAAACCCTGAACACTGAAGCTTTCTTT. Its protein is CASKTLNTEAFF.

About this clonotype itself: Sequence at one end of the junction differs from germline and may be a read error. The CDR3 DNA reads as TGTGTCAGCAGCCAGCGGACAGGTGGGGAGTACGAGCAGTACTTC. Its translation is CVSSQRTGGEYEQYF. The J gene is TRBJ2-7, the V gene TRBV4-2, with 7 bases identical to TRBD1. The CDR3 runs to 15 residues. Germline loops: CDR1 LGHNA, CDR2 YNFKEQ.

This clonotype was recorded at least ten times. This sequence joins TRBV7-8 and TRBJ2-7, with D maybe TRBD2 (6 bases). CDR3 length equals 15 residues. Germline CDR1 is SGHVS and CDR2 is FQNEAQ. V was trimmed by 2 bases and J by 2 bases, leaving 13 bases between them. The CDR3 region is CASSLTGVPTYEQYF. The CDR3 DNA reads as TGTGCCAGCAGCTTAACGGGGGTCCCAACCTACGAGCAGTACTTC.

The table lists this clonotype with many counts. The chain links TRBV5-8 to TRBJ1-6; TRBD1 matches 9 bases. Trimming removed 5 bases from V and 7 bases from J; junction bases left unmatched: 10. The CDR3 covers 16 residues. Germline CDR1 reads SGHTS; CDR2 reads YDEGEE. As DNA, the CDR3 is TGTGCCAGCAGACCCTGGACAGGGGATCGCAATTCACCCCTCCACTTT. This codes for CASRPWTGDRNSPLHF. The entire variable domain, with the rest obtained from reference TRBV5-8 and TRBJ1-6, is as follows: EAGVTQSPTHLIKTRGQQATLRCSPISGHTSVYWYQQALGLGLQFLLWYDEGEERNRGNFPPRFSGRQFPNYSSELNVNALELEDSALYLCASRPWTGDRNSPLHFGNGTRLTVT.

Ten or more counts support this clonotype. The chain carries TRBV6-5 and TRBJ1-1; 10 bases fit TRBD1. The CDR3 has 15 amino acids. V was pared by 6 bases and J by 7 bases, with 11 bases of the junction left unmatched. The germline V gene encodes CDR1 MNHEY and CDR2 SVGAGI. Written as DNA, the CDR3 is TGTGCCAGCAGCCTAAAGGCGGACAGGGGGTTTGAAGCTTTCTTT. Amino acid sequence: CASSLKADRGFEAFF.

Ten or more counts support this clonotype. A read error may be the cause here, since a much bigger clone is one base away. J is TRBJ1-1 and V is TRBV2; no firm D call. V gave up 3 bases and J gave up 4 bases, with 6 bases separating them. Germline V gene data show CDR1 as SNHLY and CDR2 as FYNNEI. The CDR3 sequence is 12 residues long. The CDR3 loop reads CASSEGFTEAFF. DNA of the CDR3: TGTGCCAGCAGTGAGGGGTTCACTGAAGCTTTCTTT.

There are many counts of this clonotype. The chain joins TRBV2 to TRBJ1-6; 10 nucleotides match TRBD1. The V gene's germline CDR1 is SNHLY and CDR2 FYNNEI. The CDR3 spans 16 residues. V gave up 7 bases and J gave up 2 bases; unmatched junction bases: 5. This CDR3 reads CASNGQGEAYNSPLHF. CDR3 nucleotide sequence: TGTGCCAGCAACGGACAGGGGGAGGCCTATAATTCACCCCTCCACTTT.

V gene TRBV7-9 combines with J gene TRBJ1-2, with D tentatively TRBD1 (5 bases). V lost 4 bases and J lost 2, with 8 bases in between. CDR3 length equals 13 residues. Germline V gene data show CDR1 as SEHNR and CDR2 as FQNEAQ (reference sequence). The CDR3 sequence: CASSSTENYGYTF. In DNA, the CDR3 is TGTGCCAGCAGCTCGACAGAAAACTATGGCTACACCTTC. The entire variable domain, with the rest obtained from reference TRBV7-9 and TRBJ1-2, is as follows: DTGVSQNPRHKITKRGQNVTFRCDPISEHNRLYWYRQTLGQGPEFLTYFQNEAQLEKSRLLSDRFSAERPKGSFSTLEIQRTEQGDSAMYLCASSSTENYGYTFGSGTRLTVV.

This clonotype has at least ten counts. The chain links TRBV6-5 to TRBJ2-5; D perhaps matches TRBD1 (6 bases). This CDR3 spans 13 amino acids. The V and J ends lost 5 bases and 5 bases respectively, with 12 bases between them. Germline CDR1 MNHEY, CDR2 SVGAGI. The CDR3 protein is CASSPQRGETQYF. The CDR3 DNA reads TGTGCCAGCAGTCCTCAAAGGGGGGAGACCCAGTACTTC.

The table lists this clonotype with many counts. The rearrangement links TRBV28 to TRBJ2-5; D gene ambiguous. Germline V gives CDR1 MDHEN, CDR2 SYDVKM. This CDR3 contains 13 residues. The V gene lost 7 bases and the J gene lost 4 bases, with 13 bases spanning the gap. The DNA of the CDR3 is TGTGCCAGCACCCGGGTGCCGGGAGAGACCCAGTACTTC. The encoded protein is CASTRVPGETQYF.